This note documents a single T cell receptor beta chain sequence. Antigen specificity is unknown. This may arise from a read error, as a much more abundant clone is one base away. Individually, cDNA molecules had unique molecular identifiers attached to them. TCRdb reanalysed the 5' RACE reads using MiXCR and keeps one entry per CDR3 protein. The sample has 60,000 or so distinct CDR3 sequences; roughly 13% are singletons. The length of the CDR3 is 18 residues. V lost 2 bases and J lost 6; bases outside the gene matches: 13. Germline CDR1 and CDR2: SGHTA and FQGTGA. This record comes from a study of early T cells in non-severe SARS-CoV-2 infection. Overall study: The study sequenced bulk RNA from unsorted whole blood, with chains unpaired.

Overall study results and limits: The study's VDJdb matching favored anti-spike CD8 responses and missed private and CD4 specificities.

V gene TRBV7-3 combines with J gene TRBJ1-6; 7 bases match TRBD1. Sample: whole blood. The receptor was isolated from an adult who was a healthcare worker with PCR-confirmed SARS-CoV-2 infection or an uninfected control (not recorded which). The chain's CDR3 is CASSLWIPGQSINSPLHF. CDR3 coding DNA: TGTGCCAGCAGCTTATGGATTCCGGGACAGTCCATTAATTCACCCCTCCACTTT.